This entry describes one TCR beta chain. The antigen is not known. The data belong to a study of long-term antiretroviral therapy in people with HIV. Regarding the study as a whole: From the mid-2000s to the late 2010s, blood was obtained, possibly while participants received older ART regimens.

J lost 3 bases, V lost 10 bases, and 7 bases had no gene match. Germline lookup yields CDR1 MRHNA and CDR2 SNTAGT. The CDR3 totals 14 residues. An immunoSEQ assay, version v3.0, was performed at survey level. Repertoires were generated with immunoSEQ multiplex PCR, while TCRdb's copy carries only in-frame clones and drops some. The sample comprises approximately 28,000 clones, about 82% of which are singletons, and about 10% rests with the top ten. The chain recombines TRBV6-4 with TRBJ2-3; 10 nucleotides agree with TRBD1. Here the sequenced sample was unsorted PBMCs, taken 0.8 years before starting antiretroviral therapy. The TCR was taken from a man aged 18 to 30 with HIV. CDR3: CATKGTGVTDTQYF. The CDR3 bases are TGTGCCACCAAAGGGACAGGGGTAACAGATACGCAGTATTTT.